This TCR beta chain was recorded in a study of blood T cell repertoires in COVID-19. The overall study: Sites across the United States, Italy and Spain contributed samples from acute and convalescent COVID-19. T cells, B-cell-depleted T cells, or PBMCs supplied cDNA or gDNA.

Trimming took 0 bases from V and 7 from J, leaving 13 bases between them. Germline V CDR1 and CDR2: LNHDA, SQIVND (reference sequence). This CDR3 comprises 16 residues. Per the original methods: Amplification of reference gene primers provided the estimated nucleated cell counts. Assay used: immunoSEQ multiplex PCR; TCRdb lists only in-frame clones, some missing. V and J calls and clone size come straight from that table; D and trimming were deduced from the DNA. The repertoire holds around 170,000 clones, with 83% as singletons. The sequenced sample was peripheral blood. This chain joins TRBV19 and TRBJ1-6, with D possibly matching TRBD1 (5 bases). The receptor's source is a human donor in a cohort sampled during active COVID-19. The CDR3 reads CASSIDGGGWNSPLHF. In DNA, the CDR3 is TGTGCCAGTAGTATAGACGGCGGGGGATGGAATTCACCCCTCCACTTT. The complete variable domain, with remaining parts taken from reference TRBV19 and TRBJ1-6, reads DGGITQSPKYLFRKEGQNVTLSCEQNLNHDAMYWYRQDPGQGLRLIYYSQIVNDFQKGDIAEGYSVSREKKESFPLTVTSAQKNPTAFYLCASSIDGGGWNSPLHFGNGTRLTVT.